A selection of T cell receptor beta chains follows, all from one sample in a study of beta chain features in type 1 diabetes. Measured with immunoSEQ multiplex PCR; TCRdb has only the in-frame clones, and not every one. This table holds some 360,000 clones, around 20% found once. Sequencing input: naive CD4+ T cells from blood. The receptor source for this set is a woman aged 18-29 years in good health. The conserved cysteine and the conserved F or W are not part of the CDR3 here. A D gene is named only where the DNA matches it firmly.

d_gene	v_gene	CDR3aa
NA	TRBV20-1	SGQAHEQY
TRBD2	TRBV25-1	ASSLAGAETQY
NA	TRBV13	ASSAGVGGSYEQY
TRBD1	TRBV5-1	ASSWDSYGYT
NA	TRBV5-1	ASSLGQLNYGYT
TRBD2	TRBV11-2	ASSLVGLAGPRQF
TRBD1	TRBV29-1	SVGVTGGSYEQY
TRBD2	TRBV30	AWSEFLAGVRVRGTGELF
NA	TRBV10-3	AISAGALNTGELF
TRBD2	TRBV5-4	ASRKLAGHYNEQF
NA	TRBV11-2	ASSLPLVGRGRYEQY
NA	TRBV7-8	ASSPWEAYGYT
TRBD2	TRBV4-1	ASSLLPGGKEGEQY
NA	TRBV10-3	AISNNSYEQY
NA	TRBV7-2	ASSLASPLEGEQY
NA	TRBV2	AAQKQGTPETQY
TRBD1	TRBV18	ASSLQTGVGTEAF
NA	TRBV28	ASSLHRWGRTYEQY
NA	TRBV19	ASSIPERQPQH
NA	TRBV5-6	ASSLKVGTSYQETQY
NA	TRBV4-1	ASSQFRVKGVNNEQF
TRBD2	TRBV7-2	ASSLNPPLAAKETQY
NA	TRBV21-1	ASIPRGRPWETQY
NA	TRBV7-9	ASSLGQVNTEAF
TRBD1	TRBV7-9	ASSSGTVNSPLH
TRBD1	TRBV6-1	ASSGGTGVYNEQF
NA	TRBV5-1	ASSLVDSASEQY
TRBD1	TRBV7-3	ASSGGTAGENIQY
TRBD2	TRBV7-2	ASSFVAGADTQY
NA	TRBV11-1	ASSIAKYFPNTGELF
NA	TRBV1	TSSQLCHSDEQF
NA	TRBV2	ASSGQMNTEAF
NA	TRBV25-1	ASSERYNEQF
NA	TRBV9	ASSPRQGRDTGELF
TRBD1	TRBV18	ASSPAETGGVHGYT
NA	TRBV4-3	ASSQEGQDYT
NA	TRBV6-6	ASSVRTDTQY
TRBD2	TRBV7-6	ASSLGGAGDTGELF
TRBD2	TRBV29-1	SGGGIYEQY
NA	TRBV19	ASRDQVNTEAF
NA	TRBV27	ASSTVLGLDSAGELF